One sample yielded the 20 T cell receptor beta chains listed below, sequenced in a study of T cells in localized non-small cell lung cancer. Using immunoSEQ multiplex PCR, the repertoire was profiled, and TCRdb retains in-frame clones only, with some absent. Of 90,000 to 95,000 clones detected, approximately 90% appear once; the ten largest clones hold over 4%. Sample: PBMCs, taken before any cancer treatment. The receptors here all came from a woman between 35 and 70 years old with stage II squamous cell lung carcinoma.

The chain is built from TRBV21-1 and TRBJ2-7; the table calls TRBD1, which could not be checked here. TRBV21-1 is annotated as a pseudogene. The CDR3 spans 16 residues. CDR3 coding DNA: TGTGCCAGCAGCAAAAGAGGCCGGGACAGGGGGGCCGAGCAGTACTTC. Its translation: CASSKRGRDRGAEQYF.

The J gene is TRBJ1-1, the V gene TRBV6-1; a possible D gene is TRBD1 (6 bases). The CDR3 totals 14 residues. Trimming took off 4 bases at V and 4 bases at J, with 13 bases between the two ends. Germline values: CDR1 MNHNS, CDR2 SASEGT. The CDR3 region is CASSGRAGATEAFF. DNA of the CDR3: TGTGCCAGCAGTGGTCGGGCGGGGGCCACTGAAGCTTTCTTT.

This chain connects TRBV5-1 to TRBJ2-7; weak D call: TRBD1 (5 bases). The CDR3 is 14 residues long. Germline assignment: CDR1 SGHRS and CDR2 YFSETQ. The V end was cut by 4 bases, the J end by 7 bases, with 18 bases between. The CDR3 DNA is TGCGCCAGCAGCAGGGGTCAGAACCCCTCAGAGCAGTACTTC. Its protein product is CASSRGQNPSEQYF. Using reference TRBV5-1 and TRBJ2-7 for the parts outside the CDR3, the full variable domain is KAGVTQTPRYLIKTRGQQVTLSCSPISGHRSVSWYQQTPGQGLQFLFEYFSETQRNKGNFPGRFSGRQFSNSRSEMNVSTLELGDSALYLCASSRGQNPSEQYFGPGTRLTVT.

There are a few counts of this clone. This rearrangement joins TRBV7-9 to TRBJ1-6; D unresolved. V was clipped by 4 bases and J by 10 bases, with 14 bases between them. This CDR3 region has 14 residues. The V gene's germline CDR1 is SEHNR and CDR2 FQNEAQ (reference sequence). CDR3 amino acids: CASSSGPPFSPLHF. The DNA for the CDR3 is TGTGCCAGCAGCTCCGGGCCACCTTTCTCACCCCTCCACTTT.

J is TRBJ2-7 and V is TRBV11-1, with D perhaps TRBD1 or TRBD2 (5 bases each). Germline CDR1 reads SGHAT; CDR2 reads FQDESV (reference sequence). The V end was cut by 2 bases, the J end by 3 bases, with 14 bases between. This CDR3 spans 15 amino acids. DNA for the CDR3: TGTGCCAGCAGCTTACGGGACGGTCCCTTCTACGAGCAGTACTTC. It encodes CASSLRDGPFYEQYF. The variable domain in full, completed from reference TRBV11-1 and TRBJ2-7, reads EAEVAQSPRYKITEKSQAVAFWCDPISGHATLYWYRQILGQGPELLVQFQDESVVDDSQLPKDRFSAERLKGVDSTLKIQPAELGDSAMYLCASSLRDGPFYEQYFGPGTRLTVT.

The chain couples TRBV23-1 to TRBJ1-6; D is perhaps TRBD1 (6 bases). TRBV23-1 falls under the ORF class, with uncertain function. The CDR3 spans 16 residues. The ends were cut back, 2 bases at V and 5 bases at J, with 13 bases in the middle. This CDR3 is CASSQGRGKDNSPLHF. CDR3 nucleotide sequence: TGCGCCAGCAGTCAAGGCAGGGGAAAGGATAATTCACCCCTCCACTTT.

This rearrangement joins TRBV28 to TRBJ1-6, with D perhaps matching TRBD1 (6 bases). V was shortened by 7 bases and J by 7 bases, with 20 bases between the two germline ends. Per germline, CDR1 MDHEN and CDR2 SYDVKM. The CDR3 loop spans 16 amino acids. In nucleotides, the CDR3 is TGTGCCAGCACCCCCCATTTGGGGGCGATGAATTCACCCCTCCACTTT. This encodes CASTPHLGAMNSPLHF.

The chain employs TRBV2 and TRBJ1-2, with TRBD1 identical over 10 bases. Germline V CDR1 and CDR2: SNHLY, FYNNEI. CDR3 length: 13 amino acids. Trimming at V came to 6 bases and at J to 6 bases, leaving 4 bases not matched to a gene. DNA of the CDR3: TGTGCCAGCAGGACGACAGGGGGCGATGGCTACACCTTC. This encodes CASRTTGGDGYTF.

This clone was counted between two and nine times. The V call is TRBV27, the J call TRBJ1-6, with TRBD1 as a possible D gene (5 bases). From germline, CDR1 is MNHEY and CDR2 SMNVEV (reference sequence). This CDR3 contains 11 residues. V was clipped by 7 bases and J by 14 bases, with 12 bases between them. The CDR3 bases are TGTGCCAGCATAGGGGCGGGGGCCCTCCACTTT. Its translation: CASIGAGALHF.

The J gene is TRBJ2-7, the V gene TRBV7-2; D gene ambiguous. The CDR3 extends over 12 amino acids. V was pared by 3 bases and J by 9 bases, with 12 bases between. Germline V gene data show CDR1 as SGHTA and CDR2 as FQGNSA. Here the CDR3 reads CASSFPGSGQYF. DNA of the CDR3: TGTGCCAGCAGCTTCCCCGGGTCCGGGCAGTACTTC.

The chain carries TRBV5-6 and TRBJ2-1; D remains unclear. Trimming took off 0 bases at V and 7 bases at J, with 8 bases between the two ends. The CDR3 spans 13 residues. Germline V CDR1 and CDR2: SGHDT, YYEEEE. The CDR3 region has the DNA TGTGCCAGCAGCTTGGACAGACGGAATGAGCAGTTCTTC. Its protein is CASSLDRRNEQFF.

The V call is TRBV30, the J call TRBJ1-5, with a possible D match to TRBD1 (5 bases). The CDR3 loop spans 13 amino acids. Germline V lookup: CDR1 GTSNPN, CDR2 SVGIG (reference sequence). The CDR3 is CALGRGGTGPQHF. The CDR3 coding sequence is TGTGCGCTGGGACGGGGCGGTACGGGGCCCCAGCATTTT.

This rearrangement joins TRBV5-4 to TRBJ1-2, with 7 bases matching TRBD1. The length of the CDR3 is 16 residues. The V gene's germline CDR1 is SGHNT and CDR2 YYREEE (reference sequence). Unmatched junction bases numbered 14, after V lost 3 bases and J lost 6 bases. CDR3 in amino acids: CASSSVRQGVIHGYTF. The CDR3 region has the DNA TGTGCCAGCAGCTCCGTCAGGCAGGGGGTAATTCATGGCTACACCTTC.

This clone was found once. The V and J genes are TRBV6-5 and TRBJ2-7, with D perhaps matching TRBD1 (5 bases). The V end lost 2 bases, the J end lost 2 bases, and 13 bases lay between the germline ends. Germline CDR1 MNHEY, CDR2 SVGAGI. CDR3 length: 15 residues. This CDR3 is CASSYLRVGTYEQYF. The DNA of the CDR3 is TGTGCCAGCAGTTACCTCAGGGTAGGGACCTACGAGCAGTACTTC.

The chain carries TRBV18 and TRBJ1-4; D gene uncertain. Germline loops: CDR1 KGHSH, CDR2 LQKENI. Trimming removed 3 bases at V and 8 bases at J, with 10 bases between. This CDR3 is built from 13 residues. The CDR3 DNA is TGTGCCAGCTCACCCCAGGTTGGGGAAAAACTGTTTTTT. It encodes CASSPQVGEKLFF. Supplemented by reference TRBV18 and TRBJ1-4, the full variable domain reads NAGVMQNPRHLVRRRGQEARLRCSPMKGHSHVYWYRQLPEEGLKFMVYLQKENIIDESGMPKERFSAEFPKEGPSILRIQQVVRGDSAAYFCASSPQVGEKLFFGSGTQLSVL.

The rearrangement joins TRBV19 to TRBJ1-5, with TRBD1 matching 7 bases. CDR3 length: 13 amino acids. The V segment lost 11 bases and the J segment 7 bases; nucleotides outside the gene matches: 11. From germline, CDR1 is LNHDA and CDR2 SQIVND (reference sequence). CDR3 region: CAGGGGQRQPQHF. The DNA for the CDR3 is TGTGCCGGCGGAGGGGGCCAGAGACAGCCCCAGCATTTT.

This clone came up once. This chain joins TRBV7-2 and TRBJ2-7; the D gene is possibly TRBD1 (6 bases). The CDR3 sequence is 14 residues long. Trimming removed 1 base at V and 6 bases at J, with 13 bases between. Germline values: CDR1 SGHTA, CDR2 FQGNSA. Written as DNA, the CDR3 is TGTGCCAGCAGCTTAGGGCAGGGGTCGGCCGAGCAGTACTTC. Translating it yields CASSLGQGSAEQYF.

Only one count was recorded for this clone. The CDR3 loop reads CASSRILGYEQYF. The CDR3 nucleotides are TGTGCCAGCAGTCGTATCCTGGGCTACGAGCAGTACTTC. V usage is TRBV27 and J usage is TRBJ2-7; D ambiguous. The CDR3 covers 13 residues. Per germline, CDR1 MNHEY and CDR2 SMNVEV (reference sequence). Trimming removed 5 bases from V and 3 bases from J, with 11 bases in between.

The DNA of the CDR3 is TGCGCCAGCAGCCCCCGGATCGGGGGTACTGAAGCTTTCTTT. Translating gives CASSPRIGGTEAFF. The chain is built from TRBV5-1 and TRBJ1-1; a weak D match, TRBD1 (5 bases). V was pared by 4 bases and J by 5 bases, with 15 bases between. This CDR3 has 14 residues. Germline CDR1 reads SGHRS; CDR2 reads YFSETQ. Drawing the rest from reference TRBV5-1 and TRBJ1-1, the complete variable domain is KAGVTQTPRYLIKTRGQQVTLSCSPISGHRSVSWYQQTPGQGLQFLFEYFSETQRNKGNFPGRFSGRQFSNSRSEMNVSTLELGDSALYLCASSPRIGGTEAFFGQGTRLTVV.

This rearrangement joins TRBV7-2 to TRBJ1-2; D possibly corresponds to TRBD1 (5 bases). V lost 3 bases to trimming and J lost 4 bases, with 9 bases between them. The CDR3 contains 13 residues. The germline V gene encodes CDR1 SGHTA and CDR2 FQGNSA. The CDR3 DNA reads TGTGCCAGCAGCTTCACAGGCAGCTATGGCTACACCTTC. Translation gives CASSFTGSYGYTF. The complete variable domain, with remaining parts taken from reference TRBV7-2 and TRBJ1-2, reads GAGVSQSPSNKVTEKGKDVELRCDPISGHTALYWYRQSLGQGLEFLIYFQGNSAPDKSGLPSDRFSAERTGGSVSTLTIQRTQQEDSAVYLCASSFTGSYGYTFGSGTRLTVV.